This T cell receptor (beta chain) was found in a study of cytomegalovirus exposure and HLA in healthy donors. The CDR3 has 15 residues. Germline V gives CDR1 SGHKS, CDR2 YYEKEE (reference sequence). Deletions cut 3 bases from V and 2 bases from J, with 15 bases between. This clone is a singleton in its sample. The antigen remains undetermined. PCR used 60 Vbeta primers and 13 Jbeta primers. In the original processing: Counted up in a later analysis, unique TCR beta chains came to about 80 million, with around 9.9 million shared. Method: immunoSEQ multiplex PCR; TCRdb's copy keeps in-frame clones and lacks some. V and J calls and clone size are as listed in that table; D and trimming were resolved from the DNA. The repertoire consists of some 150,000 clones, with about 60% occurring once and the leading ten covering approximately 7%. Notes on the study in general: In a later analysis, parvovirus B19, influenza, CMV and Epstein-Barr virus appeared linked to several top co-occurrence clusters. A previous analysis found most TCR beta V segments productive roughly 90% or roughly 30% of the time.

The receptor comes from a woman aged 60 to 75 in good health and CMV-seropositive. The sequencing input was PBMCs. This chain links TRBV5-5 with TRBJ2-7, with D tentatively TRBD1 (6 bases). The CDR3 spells CASSSYRESTYEQYF. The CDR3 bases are TGTGCCAGCAGCTCTTACAGGGAGTCGACCTACGAGCAGTACTTC.